Listed here are 16 T cell receptor beta chains from one sample, sequenced in a study of regulatory T cells in long-lasting Graves disease. The time point: newly diagnosed GD, antithyroid drugs for less than 3 months. Preparation of the TCR library used RNA extracted from PBMCs. Both iRepertoire HTBI primers and Arm-PCR of CDR3 regions were used to build the TCR beta libraries. Each CDR3 protein gets one entry after TCRdb re-called the multiplex PCR reads with MiXCR. This sample has about 610,000 distinct CDR3 sequences, with roughly 15% found just once. The same data also went into a second study, on T cells in Graves' hyperthyroidism and ophthalmopathy.

Sequenced here: peripheral blood mononuclear cells (PBMCs), sampled at new diagnosis, from a patient treated with antithyroid drugs. These receptor sequences come from a man aged 18 to 35 with Graves disease.

This clonotype has more than one count but fewer than ten. This may arise from a read error, as a much more abundant clone is one base away. The genes are TRBV3-1 and TRBJ1-5; 9 nucleotides align to TRBD1. Germline V lookup: CDR1 LGHDT, CDR2 YNNKEL (reference sequence). The CDR3 contains 16 residues. The CDR3 DNA sequence: TGTTCCAGCAGCCAAACGACAGGGGGAAGCAATCAGCCCCAGCATTTT. Translated, it gives CSSSQTTGGSNQPQHF.

This clonotype was detected a few times. The chain uses TRBV7-3 and TRBJ2-3; tentatively, D is TRBD2 (6 bases). This CDR3 has 14 amino acids. Germline CDR1 SGHTA, CDR2 FQGTGA. Trimming cost V 4 bases and J 2 bases, with 10 bases left between them. The CDR3 protein is CASSSEGPTDTQYF. The DNA of the CDR3 is TGTGCCAGCAGCTCGGAGGGGCCCACAGATACGCAGTATTTT.

This clonotype has a handful of counts. V is TRBV28 and J is TRBJ2-5; 9 positions match TRBD1. Trimming at V came to 7 bases and at J to 4 bases, leaving 13 bases not matched to a gene. CDR3 length equals 16 residues. Germline V CDR1 and CDR2: MDHEN, SYDVKM. The CDR3 bases are TGTGCCAGCACCCTCCTAACGGGACAGGGCCCAGAGACCCAGTACTTC. Amino acids: CASTLLTGQGPETQYF.

This clonotype was observed a few times. CDR3 amino acids: CASSSRVAGGFYEQYF. The DNA for the CDR3 is TGTGCCAGCAGCTCCCGGGTTGCGGGAGGCTTTTACGAGCAGTACTTC. The chain joins TRBV13 to TRBJ2-7; 8 bases fit TRBD2. The CDR3 extends over 16 amino acids. V lost 4 bases and J lost 4; bases outside the gene matches: 12. Germline V lookup: CDR1 PRHDT, CDR2 FYEKMQ (reference sequence).

This clonotype was picked up many times. This chain links TRBV5-1 with TRBJ2-1; TRBD1 agrees at 8 bases. The V and J ends lost 0 bases and 4 bases, in that order; junction bases with no gene match: 6. Per the germline V gene, CDR1 is SGHRS and CDR2 is YFSETQ. There are 16 residues in the CDR3. This CDR3 is CASSLGDRTMYNEQFF. For the CDR3, the DNA is TGCGCCAGCAGCTTGGGGGACAGGACCATGTACAATGAGCAGTTCTTC.

Many counts were recorded for this clonotype. The chain joins TRBV11-2 to TRBJ2-7; a weak D match, TRBD1 (6 bases). The CDR3 is 14 amino acids. The V and J ends lost 0 bases and 5 bases respectively, with 11 bases between them. The germline V gene encodes CDR1 SGHAT and CDR2 FQNNGV. The CDR3 protein is CASSLDTGLDEQYF. The CDR3 DNA follows: TGTGCCAGCAGCTTAGATACAGGGCTAGACGAGCAGTACTTC.

This clonotype was recorded a few times. The rearrangement links TRBV12-3 or TRBV12-4 to TRBJ1-6; 7 nucleotides agree with TRBD1. The CDR3 consists of 19 residues. The J segment lost 14 bases and the V segment lost 3 bases, leaving 25 bases of the junction unmatched. CDR3 sequence reads: CASSFLPRTGDSFLAALHF. The CDR3 nucleotides are TGTGCCAGCAGTTTCTTGCCTAGGACAGGAGATTCCTTTCTTGCGGCCCTCCACTTT.

In this sample, this clonotype turned up a few times. This chain links TRBV24-1 with TRBJ2-3; D is unresolved. Trimming removed 5 bases from V and 0 bases from J, with 11 bases in between. Per germline, CDR1 KGHDR and CDR2 SFDVKD. CDR3 size: 15 residues. CDR3 sequence reads: CATSAQATSTDTQYF. CDR3 nucleotides: TGTGCCACCAGTGCGCAGGCAACTAGCACAGATACGCAGTATTTT.

This clonotype was observed many times. This chain links TRBV28 with TRBJ2-7; the match to TRBD1 covers 9 bases. Unmatched junction bases numbered 12, after V lost 5 bases and J lost 7 bases. The CDR3 loop spans 15 amino acids. Germline V gene sequence: CDR1 MDHEN, CDR2 SYDVKM. CDR3 protein: CASSTPGTGSREQYF. The CDR3, as DNA: TGTGCCAGCAGTACGCCCGGGACAGGGTCTCGGGAGCAGTACTTC.

In this sample, this clonotype turned up a few times. The J gene is TRBJ1-2, the V gene TRBV27; D is perhaps TRBD1 (6 bases). The germline CDR1 and CDR2 sequences are MNHEY and SMNVEV (reference sequence). Trimming stripped 5 bases from V and 9 bases from J, with 19 bases between. This CDR3 contains 14 residues. For the CDR3, the DNA is TGTGCCAGCAGTACCCGACAGGACCCTTTCAGCTACACCTTC. Its protein product is CASSTRQDPFSYTF.

This clonotype was observed at least ten times. The chain recombines TRBV5-1 with TRBJ2-7; 10 bases match TRBD2. This CDR3 region has 14 residues. Germline CDR1 reads SGHRS; CDR2 reads YFSETQ. Trimming removed 3 bases from V and 7 bases from J; junction bases left unmatched: 7. The CDR3, as DNA: TGCGCCAGCAGCTGGACTAGCGGTCTCTGGGAGCAGTACTTC. It encodes CASSWTSGLWEQYF.

This clonotype was counted many times. J is TRBJ1-5 and V is TRBV3-1; no clear D. Per the germline V gene, CDR1 is LGHDT and CDR2 is YNNKEL (reference sequence). The V and J ends lost 1 base and 3 bases respectively, with 4 bases between them. This CDR3 has 13 residues. The CDR3 here is CASSQAPNQPQHF. The CDR3 DNA reads as TGTGCCAGCAGCCAAGCGCCCAATCAGCCCCAGCATTTT.

V and J are TRBV6-9 and TRBJ2-7; 8 bases line up with TRBD2. Germline CDR1 and CDR2: MNHGY and SVAAGI. CDR3 length: 15 amino acids. J gave up 2 bases and V 4 bases, and 7 bases lay outside the gene matches. In nucleotides, the CDR3 is TGTGCCAGCAGTTCGACCGGGAGGGCGACCTACGAGCAGTACTTC. It yields the protein CASSSTGRATYEQYF.

This clonotype was found a few times. The genes are TRBV3-1 and TRBJ1-2, with TRBD1 as a possible D gene (6 bases). The germline V gene encodes CDR1 LGHDT and CDR2 YNNKEL (reference sequence). This CDR3 has 15 amino acids. V was trimmed by 1 base and J by 5 bases, leaving 14 bases between them. The CDR3 DNA reads TGTGCCAGCAGCCAAGTGGGCGGGGGGCTGTATGGCTACACCTTC. This codes for CASSQVGGGLYGYTF.

This clonotype was recorded at least ten times. This sequence joins TRBV7-3 and TRBJ2-3; 8 bases align to TRBD1. Germline V gene lookup returns CDR1 SGHTA and CDR2 FQGTGA. The CDR3 spans 14 residues. The CDR3 spells CASQSGQGTDTQYF. CDR3 coding DNA: TGTGCGAGCCAATCGGGACAGGGCACAGATACGCAGTATTTT. The full variable domain, rest sourced from reference TRBV7-3 and TRBJ2-3, is GAGVSQTPSNKVTEKGKYVELRCDPISGHTALYWYRQSLGQGPEFLIYFQGTGAADDSGLPNDRFFAVRPEGSVSTLKIQRTERGDSAVYLCASQSGQGTDTQYFGPGTRLTVL.

In nucleotides, the CDR3 is TGTGCCAGCAGCATGGACAATGAGCAGTTCTTC. It encodes CASSMDNEQFF. V is TRBV7-9 and J is TRBJ2-1; D is unclear. The CDR3 sequence is 11 residues long. Trimming removed 5 bases from V and 5 bases from J, with 4 bases in between. Per the germline V gene, CDR1 is SEHNR and CDR2 is FQNEAQ (reference sequence).